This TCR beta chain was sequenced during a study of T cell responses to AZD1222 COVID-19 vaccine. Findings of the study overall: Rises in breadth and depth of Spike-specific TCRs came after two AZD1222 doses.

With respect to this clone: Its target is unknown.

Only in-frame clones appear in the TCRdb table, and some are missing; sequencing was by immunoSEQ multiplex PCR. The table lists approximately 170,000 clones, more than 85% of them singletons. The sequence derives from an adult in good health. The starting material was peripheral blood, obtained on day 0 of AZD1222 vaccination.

The CDR3 nucleotides read TGTGCCAGCAGCTTAGTTCTGACTAGACAGCCTGGAAGTGAGCAGTTCTTC. Translating it yields CASSLVLTRQPGSEQFF. This chain joins TRBV11-2 and TRBJ2-1, with D possibly being TRBD2 (6 bases). This CDR3 spans 17 amino acids. CDR1 is SGHAT and CDR2 is FQNNGV in the germline V gene. V was pared by 1 base and J by 9 bases, with 22 bases between.